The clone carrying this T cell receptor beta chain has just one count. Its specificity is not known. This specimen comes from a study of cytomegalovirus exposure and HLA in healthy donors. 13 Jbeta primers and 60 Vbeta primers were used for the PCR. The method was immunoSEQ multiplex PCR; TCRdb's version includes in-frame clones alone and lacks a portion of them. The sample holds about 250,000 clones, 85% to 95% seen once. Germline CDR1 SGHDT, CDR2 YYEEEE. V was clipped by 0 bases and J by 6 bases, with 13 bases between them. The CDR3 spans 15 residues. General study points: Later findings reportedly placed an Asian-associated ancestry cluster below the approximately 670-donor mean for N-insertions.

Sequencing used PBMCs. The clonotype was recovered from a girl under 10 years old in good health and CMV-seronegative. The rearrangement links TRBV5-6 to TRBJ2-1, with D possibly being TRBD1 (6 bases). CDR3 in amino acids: CASSLVTGIGNEQFF. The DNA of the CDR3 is TGTGCCAGCAGCTTGGTAACAGGGATCGGCAATGAGCAGTTCTTC.